The source of this T cell receptor (beta chain) is a study of T cells in Graves' hyperthyroidism and ophthalmopathy. The overall study: Peripheral blood was secured at the point of initial diagnosis, before any treatment.

V gave up 3 bases and J gave up 4 bases, with 14 bases separating them. This CDR3 is built from 15 residues. Germline V gene sequence: CDR1 MDHEN, CDR2 SYDVKM. Amplification yielded TCR beta CDR3 regions, with RNA transcripts as the source. Primed by the HTBI set, a first-round RT-PCR was run on the TCR CDR3. Via MiXCR, TCRdb re-called the multiplex PCR reads, giving one row per CDR3 protein. The repertoire includes about 210,000 distinct CDR3 sequences, 15% to 20% of them detected once, and roughly 50% sits in the top ten. This clonotype showed up many times. Its antigen is not known. Study-wide points: It was a median around 6 months before onset that the model predicted ophthalmopathy. Blood also showed most of the thyroid clonotypes that were expanded above 0.001.

Graves' hyperthyroidism qualified as stable when ophthalmopathy did not progress within 18 months. Material: blood. The sequence was collected from a man aged 45 to 65 with Graves' hyperthyroidism. V usage is TRBV28 and J usage is TRBJ2-3; D remains ambiguous. The CDR3 region has the DNA TGTGCCAGCAGTTTTCTACCGCCGGCATCAGATACGCAGTATTTT. The encoded protein is CASSFLPPASDTQYF.